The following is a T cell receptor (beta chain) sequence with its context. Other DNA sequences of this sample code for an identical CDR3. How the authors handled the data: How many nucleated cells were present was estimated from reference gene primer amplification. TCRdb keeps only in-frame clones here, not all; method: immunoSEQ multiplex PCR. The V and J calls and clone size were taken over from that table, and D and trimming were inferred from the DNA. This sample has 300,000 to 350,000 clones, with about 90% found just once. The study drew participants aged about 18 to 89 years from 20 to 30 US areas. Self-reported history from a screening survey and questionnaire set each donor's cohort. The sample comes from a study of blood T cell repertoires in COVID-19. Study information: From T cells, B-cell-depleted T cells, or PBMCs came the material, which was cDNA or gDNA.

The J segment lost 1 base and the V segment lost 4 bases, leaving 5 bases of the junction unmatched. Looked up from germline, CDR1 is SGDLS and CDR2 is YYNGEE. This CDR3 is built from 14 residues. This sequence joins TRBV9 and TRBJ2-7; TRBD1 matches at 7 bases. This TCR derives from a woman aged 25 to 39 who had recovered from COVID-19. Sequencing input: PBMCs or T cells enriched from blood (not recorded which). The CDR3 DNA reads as TGTGCCAGCAGCCCCGGGACAGCGTCCTACGAGCAGTACTTC. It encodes CASSPGTASYEQYF. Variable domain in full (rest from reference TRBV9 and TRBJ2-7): DSGVTQTPKHLITATGQRVTLRCSPRSGDLSVYWYQQSLDQGLQFLIQYYNGEERAKGNILERFSAQQFPDLHSELNLSSLELGDSALYFCASSPGTASYEQYFGPGTRLTVT.